Listed here are 3 T cell receptor beta chains from one sample, sequenced in a study of cytomegalovirus exposure and HLA in healthy donors. Profiling relied on immunoSEQ multiplex PCR, and the TCRdb table lists in-frame clones only, not all of them. The table shows roughly 150,000 clones, with approximately 90% occurring only once. The sequencing input was PBMCs. The receptor set was obtained from a man younger than 35 in good health and CMV-seronegative.

A note on this clone: A much larger clone is a single base away; this may be a read error. The chain joins TRBV6-4 to TRBJ2-3, with 12 bases that match TRBD2. The germline CDR1 and CDR2 sequences are MRHNA and SNTAGT. The CDR3 is made up of 15 amino acids. The V gene end was trimmed by 4 bases and the J gene end by 1 base; junction bases not matched to a gene: 0. The CDR3 DNA is TGTGCCAGCAGTGGGACTAGCGGGGGCACAGATACGCAGTATTTT. Its translation: CASSGTSGGTDTQYF.

This rearrangement joins TRBV6-5 to TRBJ2-4; no definite D call. Trimming shortened V by 3 bases and J by 9 bases, and 15 bases separated the two germline ends. This CDR3 is 14 amino acids long. The germline gives CDR1 MNHEY, CDR2 SVGAGI. This CDR3 is CASSYLPNVSIQYF. In DNA form, the CDR3 reads TGTGCCAGCAGTTATCTTCCGAATGTTAGCATTCAGTACTTC.

The V call is TRBV14, the J call TRBJ2-5; D not resolved. The V gene lost 0 bases and the J gene lost 5 bases, with 13 bases spanning the gap. Germline V gene sequence: CDR1 SGHDN, CDR2 FVKESK. This CDR3 is built from 15 residues. Here the CDR3 reads CASSQELAPWETQYF. The CDR3 DNA reads as TGTGCCAGCAGCCAAGAATTGGCACCCTGGGAGACCCAGTACTTC.